This T cell receptor (beta chain) was sequenced in a study of CD8 T cells in Susac syndrome. This CDR3 contains 14 residues. The germline CDR1 and CDR2 sequences are PRHDT and FYEKMQ (reference sequence). V lost 4 bases and J 6 bases, leaving 16 bases between the germline ends. The RNA input was about 0.45 to 1 ug, and it was reverse transcribed with random hexamers. A multiplex approach, immunoSEQ multiplex PCR, amplified TCR beta CDR3 across 54 Vbeta and 13 Jbeta. Via MiXCR, TCRdb re-called the immunoSEQ multiplex PCR reads, giving one row per CDR3 protein. The sample lists 210,000 or so distinct CDR3 sequences; roughly nine tenths were seen once. Patients with stable or active relapsing-remitting disease, all of them treatment-naive, made up the multiple sclerosis controls.

The chain couples TRBV13 to TRBJ2-7; no clear D. The sequenced sample consisted of CD8+ T cells from PBMCs. The TCR was taken from a human donor with multiple sclerosis. The CDR3 DNA reads as TGTGCCAGCAGCTCCGGTGACAAGGGCCTCGAGCAGTACTTC. It encodes CASSSGDKGLEQYF.